The source of this T cell receptor beta chain is a study of early T cells in non-severe SARS-CoV-2 infection. Study details: The sequenced material was bulk RNA from unsorted whole blood, and its chains were unpaired. General study findings and limits: Matches to VDJdb favored anti-spike CD8 responses and missed private and CD4 specificities.

This clonotype was seen many times. Its cognate antigen is unknown. Via MiXCR, TCRdb re-called the 5' RACE reads, giving one row per CDR3 protein. The table has 70,000 to 80,000 distinct CDR3 sequences, around 12% seen once. Trimming pared 3 bases from V and 2 bases from J, leaving 7 bases between. Per the germline V gene, CDR1 is KGHSH and CDR2 is LQKENI. The CDR3 has 14 amino acids. The sample in question was whole blood, obtained at baseline. The rearrangement links TRBV18 to TRBJ2-2, with D uncertain. The TCR was taken from an adult who was a healthcare worker with PCR-confirmed SARS-CoV-2 infection or an uninfected control (not recorded which). The CDR3 DNA sequence: TGTGCCAGCTCACCGGGCAGCAACACCGGGGAGCTGTTTTTT. This gives the protein CASSPGSNTGELFF.